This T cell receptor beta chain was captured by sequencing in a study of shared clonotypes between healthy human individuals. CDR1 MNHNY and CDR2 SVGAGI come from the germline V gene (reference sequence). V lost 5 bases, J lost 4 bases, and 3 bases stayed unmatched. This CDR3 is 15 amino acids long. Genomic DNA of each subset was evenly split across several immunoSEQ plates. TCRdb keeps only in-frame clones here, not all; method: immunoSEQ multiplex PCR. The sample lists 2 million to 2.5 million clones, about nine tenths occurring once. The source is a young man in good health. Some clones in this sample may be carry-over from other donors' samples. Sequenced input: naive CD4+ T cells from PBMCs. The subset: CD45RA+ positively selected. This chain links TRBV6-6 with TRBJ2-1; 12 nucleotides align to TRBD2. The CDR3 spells CASSLGTSGYNEQFF. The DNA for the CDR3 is TGTGCCAGCAGTCTCGGGACTAGCGGGTACAATGAGCAGTTCTTC.